One sample yielded the 5 T cell receptor beta chains listed below, sequenced in a study of T cell responses to AZD1222 COVID-19 vaccine. Sequencing was performed with immunoSEQ multiplex PCR; in TCRdb, only in-frame clones are kept and a portion is missing. This sample carries 150,000 to 180,000 clones, 75% to 95% of them seen once, and the ten largest clones take over 1.5%. The input for sequencing was peripheral blood, taken on day 0 of AZD1222 vaccination. The receptors derive from an adult in good health.

The count of this clone is one. The gene calls are TRBV5-1 and TRBJ2-5; D possibly corresponds to TRBD2 (5 bases). This CDR3 has 15 amino acids. Trimming removed 0 bases at V and 7 bases at J, with 16 bases between. Germline V gives CDR1 SGHRS, CDR2 YFSETQ. CDR3 loop: CASSLGLTSEGTQYF. CDR3 nucleotides: TGCGCCAGCAGCTTGGGTCTGACATCAGAGGGGACCCAGTACTTC.

The chain's CDR3 is CATSDSWTGLYNEQFF. As DNA, the CDR3 is TGTGCCACCAGTGATTCCTGGACAGGATTATACAATGAGCAGTTCTTC. The chain has TRBV24-1 and TRBJ2-1, with TRBD1 matching 7 bases. The CDR3 has 16 amino acids. Germline V gene sequence: CDR1 KGHDR, CDR2 SFDVKD. V trimming: 2 bases; J trimming: 4 bases; junction bases outside the gene matches: 7.

The rearrangement links TRBV6-5 to TRBJ1-2, with 10 bases aligning to TRBD1. Per the germline V gene, CDR1 is MNHEY and CDR2 is SVGAGI. This CDR3 has 15 residues. V lost 2 bases, J lost 6 bases, and 6 bases stayed unmatched. This chain's CDR3 is CASSYLQTGGNGYTF. The DNA of the CDR3 is TGTGCCAGCAGTTACCTCCAGACAGGGGGCAATGGCTACACCTTC.

The chain employs TRBV18 and TRBJ1-5; the match to TRBD1 covers 7 bases. The CDR3 is made up of 16 amino acids. Germline lookup yields CDR1 KGHSH and CDR2 LQKENI. V shed 3 bases, J shed 4 bases, and the junction held 9 bases outside the gene matches. The CDR3 is CASSPAQQGINQPQHF. DNA of the CDR3: TGTGCCAGCTCACCGGCACAACAGGGGATAAATCAGCCCCAGCATTTT.

The chain uses TRBV30 and TRBJ1-2, with 7 bases matching TRBD1. Germline CDR1 is GTSNPN and CDR2 is SVGIG (reference sequence). The V and J ends lost 3 bases and 8 bases, in that order; junction bases with no gene match: 15. CDR3 length: 15 residues. CDR3 sequence: CAWRDDRVASDGYTF. The CDR3 region has the DNA TGTGCCTGGAGGGATGACAGGGTCGCTTCGGACGGCTACACCTTC. Variable domain in full (rest from reference TRBV30 and TRBJ1-2): SQTIHQWPATLVQPVGSPLSLECTVEGTSNPNLYWYRQAAGRGLQLLFYSVGIGQISSEVPQNLSASRPQDRQFILSSKKLLLSDSGFYLCAWRDDRVASDGYTFGSGTRLTVV.